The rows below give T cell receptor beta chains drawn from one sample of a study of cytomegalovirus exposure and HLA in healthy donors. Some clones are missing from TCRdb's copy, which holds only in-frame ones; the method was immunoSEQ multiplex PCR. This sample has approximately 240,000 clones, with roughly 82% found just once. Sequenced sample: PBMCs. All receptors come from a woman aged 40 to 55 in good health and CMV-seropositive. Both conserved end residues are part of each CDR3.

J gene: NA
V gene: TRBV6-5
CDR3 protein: CASSYSIGRDYEQYF

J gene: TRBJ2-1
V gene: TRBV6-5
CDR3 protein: CASSYFTGHGEQFF

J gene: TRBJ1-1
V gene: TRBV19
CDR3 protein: CASRKTDDTEAFF

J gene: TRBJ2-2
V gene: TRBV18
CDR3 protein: CASSPRGLTDGELFF

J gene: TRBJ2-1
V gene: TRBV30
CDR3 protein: CAWSPGVGQPNEQFF

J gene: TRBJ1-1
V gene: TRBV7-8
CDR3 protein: CASSLAVDTTTEAFF

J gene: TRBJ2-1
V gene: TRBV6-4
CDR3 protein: CASSDFGSSPRNEQFF

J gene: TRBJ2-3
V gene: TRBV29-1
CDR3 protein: CSAMRRDVTDTQYF

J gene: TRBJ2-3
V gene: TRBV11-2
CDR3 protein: CASSSRTSGQAGTDTQYF

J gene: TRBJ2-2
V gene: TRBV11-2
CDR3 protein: CASSFRRLAGVSNTGELFF

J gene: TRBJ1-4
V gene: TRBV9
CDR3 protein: CASSVGGGRHEKLFF

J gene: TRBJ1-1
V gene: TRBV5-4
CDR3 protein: CASSPETGAFEAFF

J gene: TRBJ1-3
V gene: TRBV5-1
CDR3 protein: CASSGNRGLTGNTIYF

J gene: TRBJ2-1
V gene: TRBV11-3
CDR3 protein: CASSLRTSGYNEQFF

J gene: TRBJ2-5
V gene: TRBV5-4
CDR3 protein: CASSSGTAQETQYF

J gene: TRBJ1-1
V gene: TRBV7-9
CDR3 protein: CASSLSSTEAFF

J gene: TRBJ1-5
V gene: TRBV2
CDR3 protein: CASSRISNQPQHF

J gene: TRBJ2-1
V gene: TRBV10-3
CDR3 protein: CAISESWTSEQFF

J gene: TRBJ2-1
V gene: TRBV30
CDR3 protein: CAWSRQGGRNEQFF

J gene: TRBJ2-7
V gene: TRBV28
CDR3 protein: CASSSAGGLAGREQYF

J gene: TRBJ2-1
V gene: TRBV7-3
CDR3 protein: CASSPHSGSGYNEQFF

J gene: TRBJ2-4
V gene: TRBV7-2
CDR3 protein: CASSLRNIQYF

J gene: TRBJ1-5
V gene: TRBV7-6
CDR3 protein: CASSLDFNQPQHF

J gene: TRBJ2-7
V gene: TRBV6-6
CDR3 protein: CASSPRLAGAPGEQYF

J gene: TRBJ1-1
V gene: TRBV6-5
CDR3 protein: CASRSVARAFF

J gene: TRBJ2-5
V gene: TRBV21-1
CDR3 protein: CASSIHRGLAGEQIEETQYF

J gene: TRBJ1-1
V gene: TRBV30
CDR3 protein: CAWSGSSEAFF

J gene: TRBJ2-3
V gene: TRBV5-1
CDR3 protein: CASSFGLAGASRTDTQYF

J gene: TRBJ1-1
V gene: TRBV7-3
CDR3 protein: CASSMRQGSEAFF

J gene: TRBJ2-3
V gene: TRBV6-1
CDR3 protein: CASSEGGHTDTQYF

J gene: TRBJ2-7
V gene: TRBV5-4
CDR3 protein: CASSAGQTPYEQYF

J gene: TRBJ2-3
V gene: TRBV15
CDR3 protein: CATSRERDDTDTQYF

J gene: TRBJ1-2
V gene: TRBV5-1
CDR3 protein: CASSLDTANYGYTF

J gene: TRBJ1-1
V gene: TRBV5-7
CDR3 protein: CASSPIGLTEAFF

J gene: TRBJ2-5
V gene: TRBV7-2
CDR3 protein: CASSSLPGLALETQYF

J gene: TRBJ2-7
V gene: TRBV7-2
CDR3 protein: CASSWGRRADEQYF

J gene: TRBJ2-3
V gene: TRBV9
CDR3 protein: CASSVSSGTDTQYF

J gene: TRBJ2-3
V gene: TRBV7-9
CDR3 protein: CASSLGTGDTQYF

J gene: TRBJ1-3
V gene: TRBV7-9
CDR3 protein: CASSLGSQPGNTIYF

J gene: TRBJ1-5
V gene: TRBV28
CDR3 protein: CASSPSRPQHF

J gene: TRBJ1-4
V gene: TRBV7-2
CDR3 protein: CASTGGTGGLLNEKLFF

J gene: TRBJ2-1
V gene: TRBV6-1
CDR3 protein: CASSVDRGAYNEQFF

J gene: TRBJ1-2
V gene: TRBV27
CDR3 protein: CASSLWGTGENYGYTF

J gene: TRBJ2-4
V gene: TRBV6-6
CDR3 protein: CASSIWEAKNIQYF

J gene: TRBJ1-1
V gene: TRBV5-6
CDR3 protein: CASTIGGLQNTEAFF

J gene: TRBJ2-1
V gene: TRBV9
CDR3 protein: CASSVGNLNNEQFF

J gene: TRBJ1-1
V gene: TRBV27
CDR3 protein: CASRHRDRGKGTEAFF

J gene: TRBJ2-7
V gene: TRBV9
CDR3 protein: CASSVGSSGASYEQYF

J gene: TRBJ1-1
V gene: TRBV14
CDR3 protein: CTSSQEIRGGGTEAFF

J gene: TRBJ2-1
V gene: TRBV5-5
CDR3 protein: CASSLLPGMRNEQFF

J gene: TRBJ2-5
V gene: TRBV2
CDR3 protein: CASTPTGETQYF

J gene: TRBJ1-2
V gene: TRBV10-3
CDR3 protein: CAITDRVALEDGYTF